This T cell receptor (beta chain) was identified in a study of blood T cells in healthy people across ages. For the study at large: About one barcoded beta molecule per two T cells was the capture yield of template switching.

CDR1 SQVTM and CDR2 ANQGSEA come from the germline V gene. Trimming removed 8 bases at V and 7 bases at J, with 18 bases between. The CDR3 consists of 13 residues. A sample-barcoded 5' primer and a J-beta primer mix were used in a second PCR of about 7 to 12 cycles. Template switching added a 12-random-nucleotide identifier to every cDNA molecule. Using its own MiXCR run on the 5' RACE reads, TCRdb lists one record per CDR3 protein. The table records hundreds of thousands of distinct CDR3 sequences, approximately 53% of them present only once. This clonotype was counted between two and nine times. Its antigen is not identified. Study conclusions and caveats: Any changes in expanded clonotypes were possibly confounded, as donor CMV status remained unknown. Age advanced and TCR beta diversity per million T cells fell, roughly linearly.

This rearrangement joins TRBV29-1 to TRBJ2-1; tentatively, D is TRBD1 or TRBD2 (6 bases each). The sequence was collected from an elderly man in good health. Sequencing was done on a sample of blood. CDR3: CSLRGQGRNEQFF. The CDR3 region has the DNA TGCAGCCTAAGGGGACAAGGGAGGAATGAGCAGTTCTTC.